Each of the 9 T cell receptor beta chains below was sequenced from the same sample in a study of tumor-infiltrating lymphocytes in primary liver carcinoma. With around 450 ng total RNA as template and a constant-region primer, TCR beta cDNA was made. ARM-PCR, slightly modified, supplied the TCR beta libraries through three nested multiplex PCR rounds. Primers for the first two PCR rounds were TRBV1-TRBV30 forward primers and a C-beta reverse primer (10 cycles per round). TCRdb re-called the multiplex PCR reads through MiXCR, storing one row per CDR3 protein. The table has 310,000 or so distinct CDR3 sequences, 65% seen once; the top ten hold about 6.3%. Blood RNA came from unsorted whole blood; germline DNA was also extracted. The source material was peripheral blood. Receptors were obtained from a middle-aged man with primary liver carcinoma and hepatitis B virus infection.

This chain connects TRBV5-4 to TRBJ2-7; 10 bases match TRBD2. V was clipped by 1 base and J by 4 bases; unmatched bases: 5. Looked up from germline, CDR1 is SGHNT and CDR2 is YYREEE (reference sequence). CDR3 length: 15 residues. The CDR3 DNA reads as TGTGCCAGCAGCTTGAGCGGACTAGCGGCTTACGAGCAGTACTTC. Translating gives CASSLSGLAAYEQYF.

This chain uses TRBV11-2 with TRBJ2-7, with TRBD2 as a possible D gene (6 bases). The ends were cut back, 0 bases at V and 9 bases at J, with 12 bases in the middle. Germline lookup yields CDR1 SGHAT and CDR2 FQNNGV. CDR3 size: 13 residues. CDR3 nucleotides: TGTGCCAGCAGCTTAGAAGCTAGCGCGACGCAGTACTTC. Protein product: CASSLEASATQYF. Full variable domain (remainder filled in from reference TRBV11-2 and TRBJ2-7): EAGVAQSPRYKIIEKRQSVAFWCNPISGHATLYWYQQILGQGPKLLIQFQNNGVVDDSQLPKDRFSAERLKGVDSTLKIQPAKLEDSAVYLCASSLEASATQYFGPGTRLTVT.

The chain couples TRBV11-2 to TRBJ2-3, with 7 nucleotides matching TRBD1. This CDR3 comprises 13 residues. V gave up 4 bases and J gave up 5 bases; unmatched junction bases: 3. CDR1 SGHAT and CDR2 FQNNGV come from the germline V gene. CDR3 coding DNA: TGTGCCAGCAGCTCAACAGGGGTAGATACGCAGTATTTT. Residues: CASSSTGVDTQYF.

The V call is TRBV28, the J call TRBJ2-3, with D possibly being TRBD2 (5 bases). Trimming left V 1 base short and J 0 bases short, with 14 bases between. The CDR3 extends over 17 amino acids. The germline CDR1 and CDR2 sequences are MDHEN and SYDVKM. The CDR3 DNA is TGTGCCAGCAGTTTATTGAGCGGAAGTGTGAGCACAGATACGCAGTATTTT. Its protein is CASSLLSGSVSTDTQYF.

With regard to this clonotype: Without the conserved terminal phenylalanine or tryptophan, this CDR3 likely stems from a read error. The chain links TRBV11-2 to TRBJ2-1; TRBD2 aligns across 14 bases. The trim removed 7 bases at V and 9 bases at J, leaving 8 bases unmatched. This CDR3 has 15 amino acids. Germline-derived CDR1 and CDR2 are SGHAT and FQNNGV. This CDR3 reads CASNGLAGGLIEQFL. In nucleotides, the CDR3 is TGTGCCAGCAACGGACTAGCGGGAGGCCTCATTGAGCAGTTCTTG.

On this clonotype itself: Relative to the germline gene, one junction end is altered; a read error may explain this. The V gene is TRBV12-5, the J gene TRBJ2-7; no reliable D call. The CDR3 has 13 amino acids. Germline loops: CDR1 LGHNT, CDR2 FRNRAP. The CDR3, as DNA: TGTGCTAGTGGTTTGACTAACTCCTACGAGCTGTACTTT. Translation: CASGLTNSYELYF.

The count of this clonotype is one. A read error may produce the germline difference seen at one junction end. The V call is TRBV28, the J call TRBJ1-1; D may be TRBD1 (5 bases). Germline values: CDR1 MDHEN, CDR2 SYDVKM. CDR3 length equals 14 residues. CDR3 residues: CASSLWGGNTVAFF. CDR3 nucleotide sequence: TGTGCCAGCAGTTTATGGGGGGGGAACACTGTAGCTTTCTTT. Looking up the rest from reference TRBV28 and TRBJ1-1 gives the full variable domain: DVKVTQSSRYLVKRTGEKVFLECVQDMDHENMFWYRQDPGLGLRLIYFSYDVKMKEKGDIPEGYSVSREKKERFSLILESASTNQTSMYLCASSLWGGNTVAFFGQGTRLTVV.

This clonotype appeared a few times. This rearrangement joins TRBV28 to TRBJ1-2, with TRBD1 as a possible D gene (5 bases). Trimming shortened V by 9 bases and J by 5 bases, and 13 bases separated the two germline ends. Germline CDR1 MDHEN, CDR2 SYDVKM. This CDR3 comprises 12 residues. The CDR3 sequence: CASSEGRYGYTF. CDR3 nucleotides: TGTGCCAGTTCCGAGGGGCGGTATGGCTACACCTTC.

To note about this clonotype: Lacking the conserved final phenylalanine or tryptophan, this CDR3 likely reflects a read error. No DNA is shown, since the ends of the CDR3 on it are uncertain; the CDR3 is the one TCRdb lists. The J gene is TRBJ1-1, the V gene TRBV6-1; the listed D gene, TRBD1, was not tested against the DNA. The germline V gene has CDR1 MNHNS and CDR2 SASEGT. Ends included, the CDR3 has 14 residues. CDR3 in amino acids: CASTSQGARPEALY.